The 15 T cell receptor beta chains below come from one sample, sequenced in a study of cytomegalovirus exposure and HLA in healthy donors. TCRdb keeps only in-frame clones here, not all; method: immunoSEQ multiplex PCR. The data hold about 200,000 clones, with around four fifths observed a single time. The specimen sequenced was PBMCs. These receptors came from a young woman in good health and CMV-seronegative.

In its sample, this clone was seen a few times. This chain uses TRBV5-1 with TRBJ2-2; D uncertain. The CDR3 spans 15 residues. V was cut by 0 bases and J by 5 bases, with 11 bases left in between. Germline V gives CDR1 SGHRS, CDR2 YFSETQ. The CDR3 reads CASSLAGWGTGELFF. In DNA, the CDR3 is TGCGCCAGCAGCTTGGCCGGGTGGGGAACCGGGGAGCTGTTTTTT. Supplemented by reference TRBV5-1 and TRBJ2-2, the full variable domain reads KAGVTQTPRYLIKTRGQQVTLSCSPISGHRSVSWYQQTPGQGLQFLFEYFSETQRNKGNFPGRFSGRQFSNSRSEMNVSTLELGDSALYLCASSLAGWGTGELFFGEGSRLTVL.

V is TRBV5-4 and J is TRBJ1-1, with no clear D. In germline, CDR1 is SGHNT, CDR2 YYREEE (reference sequence). V lost 6 bases, J lost 3 bases, and 12 bases lay in between. This CDR3 is 13 amino acids long. CDR3 DNA: TGTGCCAGCACCAGTCGGGTTGACACTGAAGCTTTCTTT. The encoded protein is CASTSRVDTEAFF.

The rearrangement uses TRBV6-5 and TRBJ1-5; TRBD1 might be the D (6 bases). The CDR3 has 13 amino acids. Trimming cost V 6 bases and J 7 bases, with 13 bases left between them. Per germline, CDR1 MNHEY and CDR2 SVGAGI. The CDR3, as DNA: TGTGCCAGCAGCATTGCAGGGGACCAGCCCCAGCATTTT. This encodes CASSIAGDQPQHF.

This clone was observed a single time. The chain carries TRBV28 and TRBJ2-5, with TRBD2 matching 14 bases. CDR1 is MDHEN, CDR2 SYDVKM, per germline. The CDR3 consists of 17 residues. V lost 3 bases, J lost 3 bases, and 6 bases stayed unmatched. The CDR3 DNA reads TGTGCCAGCAGTTTCTTGACTAGCGGGAGGGCGGAAGAGACCCAGTACTTC. This encodes CASSFLTSGRAEETQYF.

This rearrangement joins TRBV6-1 to TRBJ2-2, with 7 bases matching TRBD1. With 2 bases clipped from V and 3 bases from J, the junction kept 3 bases outside the gene matches. Germline CDR1 reads MNHNS; CDR2 reads SASEGT. The CDR3 runs 15 residues. The CDR3: CASSENRGHTGELFF. Here the CDR3 DNA reads TGTGCCAGCAGTGAAAACAGGGGTCACACCGGGGAGCTGTTTTTT.

V gene TRBV29-1 combines with J gene TRBJ1-1; perhaps TRBD1 as D (5 bases). Germline-derived CDR1 and CDR2 are SQVTM and ANQGSEA. The CDR3 extends over 16 amino acids. V dropped 4 bases and J dropped 4 bases, with 22 bases sitting between them. The CDR3 region is CSVVSPRVDLATEAFF. CDR3 bases: TGCAGCGTTGTAAGTCCCAGGGTTGACTTGGCCACTGAAGCTTTCTTT.

This rearrangement joins TRBV29-1 to TRBJ1-1; D unclear. CDR3 length equals 12 residues. Germline CDR1 and CDR2: SQVTM and ANQGSEA. V lost 5 bases and J 1 base, leaving 8 bases between the germline ends. CDR3 DNA sequence: TGCAGCGTTAAGTGGGGGAACACTGAAGCTTTCTTT. Its translation: CSVKWGNTEAFF. Looking up the rest from reference TRBV29-1 and TRBJ1-1 gives the full variable domain: SAVISQKPSRDICQRGTSLTIQCQVDSQVTMMFWYRQQPGQSLTLIATANQGSEATYESGFVIDKFPISRPNLTFSTLTVSNMSPEDSSIYLCSVKWGNTEAFFGQGTRLTVV.

This clone has a single count. The gene calls are TRBV29-1 and TRBJ2-1; unclear D gene. Trimming took off 7 bases at V and 7 bases at J, with 17 bases between the two ends. CDR1 is SQVTM, CDR2 ANQGSEA, per germline. The CDR3 has 13 residues. The CDR3 is CSALAPLGNEQFF. The CDR3 DNA sequence: TGCAGCGCCCTCGCCCCTCTCGGAAATGAGCAGTTCTTC.

This clone was seen a single time. CDR3 DNA: TGTGCCAGCAGTTACTCGAGAGAGACCCAGTACTTC. As protein: CASSYSRETQYF. The chain combines TRBV6-5 with TRBJ2-5, with D hard to call. The V gene lost 0 bases and the J gene lost 4 bases, with 3 bases spanning the gap. This CDR3 spans 12 amino acids. Looked up from germline, CDR1 is MNHEY and CDR2 is SVGAGI.

The chain uses TRBV2 and TRBJ1-5; no reliable D call. The CDR3 consists of 14 residues. V was pared by 3 bases and J by 7 bases, with 13 bases between. Germline CDR1 and CDR2: SNHLY and FYNNEI. The DNA of the CDR3 is TGTGCCAGCAGTGAGCGGGCCCTCGGGCAGCCCCAGCATTTT. This translates into CASSERALGQPQHF.

The chain carries TRBV6-6 and TRBJ2-5; 11 bases are a match to TRBD2. The V gene's germline CDR1 is MNHNY and CDR2 SVGAGI (reference sequence). The CDR3 has 16 residues. J gave up 0 bases and V 4 bases, and 4 bases lay outside the gene matches. The CDR3 here is CASSLRLAGNQETQYF. The CDR3 DNA is TGTGCCAGCAGTTTAAGACTAGCGGGGAACCAAGAGACCCAGTACTTC.

The rearrangement joins TRBV9 to TRBJ2-1; TRBD2 agrees at 7 bases. CDR1 is SGDLS, CDR2 YYNGEE, per germline. V gave up 6 bases and J gave up 0 bases; unmatched junction bases: 9. CDR3 length: 16 residues. CDR3 DNA: TGTGCCAGCACGCTCGGGGAGGGAAGCTCCTACAATGAGCAGTTCTTC. This gives the protein CASTLGEGSSYNEQFF.

This rearrangement joins TRBV10-3 to TRBJ2-1, with TRBD2 identical over 9 bases. The germline V gene encodes CDR1 ENHRY and CDR2 SYGVKD. V was pared by 10 bases and J by 6 bases, with 4 bases of the junction left unmatched. The CDR3 spans 12 residues. This chain's CDR3 is CATSSGANEQFF. CDR3 coding DNA: TGTGCCACGTCTAGCGGGGCCAATGAGCAGTTCTTC.

The chain links TRBV28 to TRBJ2-1; 14 positions agree with TRBD2. There are 16 residues in the CDR3. V gave up 4 bases and J gave up 6 bases; unmatched junction bases: 5. Germline V lookup: CDR1 MDHEN, CDR2 SYDVKM. CDR3 DNA sequence: TGTGCCAGCAGTTCGACTAGCGGGAGGGCACGCAATGAGCAGTTCTTC. Amino acids: CASSSTSGRARNEQFF.

The chain links TRBV5-8 to TRBJ1-5; D uncertain. Germline loops: CDR1 SGHTS, CDR2 YDEGEE. V dropped 1 base and J dropped 0 bases, with 8 bases sitting between them. The CDR3 totals 15 residues. CDR3 region: CASSLKRYSNQPQHF. For the CDR3, the DNA is TGTGCCAGCAGCTTGAAAAGGTATAGCAATCAGCCCCAGCATTTT.